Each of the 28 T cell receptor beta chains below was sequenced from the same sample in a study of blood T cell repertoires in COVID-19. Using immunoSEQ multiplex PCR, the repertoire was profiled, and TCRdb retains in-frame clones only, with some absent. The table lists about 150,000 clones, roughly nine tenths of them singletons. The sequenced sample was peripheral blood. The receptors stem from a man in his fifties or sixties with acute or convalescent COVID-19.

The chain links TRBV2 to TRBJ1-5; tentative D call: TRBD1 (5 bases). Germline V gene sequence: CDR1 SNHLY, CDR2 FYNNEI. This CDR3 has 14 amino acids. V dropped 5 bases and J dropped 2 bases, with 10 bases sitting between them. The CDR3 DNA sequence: TGTGCCAGCAGTCAGGGTTTTGGCAATCAGCCCCAGCATTTT. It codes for CASSQGFGNQPQHF.

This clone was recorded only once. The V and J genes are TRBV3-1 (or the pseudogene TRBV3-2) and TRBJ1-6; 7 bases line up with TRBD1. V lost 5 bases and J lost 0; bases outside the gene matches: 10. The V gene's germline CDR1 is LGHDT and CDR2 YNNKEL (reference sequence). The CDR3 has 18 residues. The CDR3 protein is CASSTRDRVNSYNSPLHF. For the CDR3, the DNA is TGTGCCAGCAGCACCCGGGACAGAGTTAACTCCTATAATTCACCCCTCCACTTT.

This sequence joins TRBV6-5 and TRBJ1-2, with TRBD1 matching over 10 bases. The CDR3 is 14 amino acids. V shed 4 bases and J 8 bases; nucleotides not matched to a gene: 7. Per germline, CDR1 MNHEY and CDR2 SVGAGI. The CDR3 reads CASSSGTGASGYTF. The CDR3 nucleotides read TGTGCCAGCAGTTCCGGGACAGGGGCTAGCGGCTACACCTTC.

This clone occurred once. The CDR3 DNA follows: TGTGCCAGCAGAGCCCCTACAGGGGGCAACGTTGAAGCTTTCTTT. Encoded protein: CASRAPTGGNVEAFF. The chain couples TRBV28 to TRBJ1-1; 9 nucleotides align to TRBD1. The CDR3 consists of 15 residues. With 6 bases clipped from V and 7 bases from J, the junction kept 12 bases outside the gene matches. CDR1 and CDR2 from the germline V gene are MDHEN and SYDVKM.

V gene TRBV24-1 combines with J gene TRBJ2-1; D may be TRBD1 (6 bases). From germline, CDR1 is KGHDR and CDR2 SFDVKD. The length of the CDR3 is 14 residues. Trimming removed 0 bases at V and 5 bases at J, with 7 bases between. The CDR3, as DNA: TGTGCCACCAGTGATTTGGGGACAAACAATGAGCAGTTCTTC. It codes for CATSDLGTNNEQFF.

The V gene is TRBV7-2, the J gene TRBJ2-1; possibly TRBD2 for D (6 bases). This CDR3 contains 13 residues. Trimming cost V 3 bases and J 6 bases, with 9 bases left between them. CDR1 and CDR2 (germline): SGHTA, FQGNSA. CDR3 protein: CASSLGGINEQFF. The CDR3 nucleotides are TGTGCCAGCAGCTTGGGGGGAATCAATGAGCAGTTCTTC. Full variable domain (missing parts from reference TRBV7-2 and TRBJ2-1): GAGVSQSPSNKVTEKGKDVELRCDPISGHTALYWYRQSLGQGLEFLIYFQGNSAPDKSGLPSDRFSAERTGGSVSTLTIQRTQQEDSAVYLCASSLGGINEQFFGPGTRLTVL.

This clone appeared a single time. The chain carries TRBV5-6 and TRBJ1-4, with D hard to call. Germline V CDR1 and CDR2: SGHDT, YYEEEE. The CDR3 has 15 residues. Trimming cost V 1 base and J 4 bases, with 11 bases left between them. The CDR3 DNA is TGTGCCAGCAGCTTGCGCAGGAGGTATAATGAAAAACTGTTTTTT. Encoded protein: CASSLRRRYNEKLFF.

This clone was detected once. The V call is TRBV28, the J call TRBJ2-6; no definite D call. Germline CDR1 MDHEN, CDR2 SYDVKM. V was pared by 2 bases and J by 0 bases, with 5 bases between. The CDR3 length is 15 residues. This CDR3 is CASSLVSSGANVLTF. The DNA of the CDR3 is TGTGCCAGCAGTTTAGTGAGCTCTGGGGCCAACGTCCTGACTTTC. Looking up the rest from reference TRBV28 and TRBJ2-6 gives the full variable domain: DVKVTQSSRYLVKRTGEKVFLECVQDMDHENMFWYRQDPGLGLRLIYFSYDVKMKEKGDIPEGYSVSREKKERFSLILESASTNQTSMYLCASSLVSSGANVLTFGAGSRLTVL.

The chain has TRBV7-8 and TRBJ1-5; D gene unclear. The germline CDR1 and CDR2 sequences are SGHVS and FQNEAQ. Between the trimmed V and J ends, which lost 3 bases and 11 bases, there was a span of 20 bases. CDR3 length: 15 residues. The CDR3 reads CASSFAQNFFGAQHF. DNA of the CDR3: TGTGCCAGCAGCTTCGCTCAAAACTTCTTCGGGGCCCAGCATTTT.

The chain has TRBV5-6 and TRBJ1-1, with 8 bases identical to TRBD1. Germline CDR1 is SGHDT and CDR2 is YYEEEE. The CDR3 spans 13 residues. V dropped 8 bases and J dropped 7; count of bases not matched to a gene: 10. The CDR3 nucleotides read TGTGCCAGTATCGTTCAGGGGGCAGGTGAAGCTTTCTTT. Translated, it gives CASIVQGAGEAFF.

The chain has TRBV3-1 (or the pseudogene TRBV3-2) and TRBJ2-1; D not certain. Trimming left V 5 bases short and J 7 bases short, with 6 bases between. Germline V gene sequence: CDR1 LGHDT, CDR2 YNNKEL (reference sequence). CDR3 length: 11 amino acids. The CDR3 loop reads CASSEQNEQFF. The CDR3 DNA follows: TGTGCCAGCAGCGAGCAAAATGAGCAGTTCTTC.

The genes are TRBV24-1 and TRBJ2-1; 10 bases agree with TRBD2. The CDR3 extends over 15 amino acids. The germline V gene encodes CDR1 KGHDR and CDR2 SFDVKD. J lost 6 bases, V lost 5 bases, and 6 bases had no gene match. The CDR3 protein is CATSVPGLAFNEQFF. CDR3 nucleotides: TGTGCCACCAGTGTTCCGGGACTAGCGTTCAATGAGCAGTTCTTC.

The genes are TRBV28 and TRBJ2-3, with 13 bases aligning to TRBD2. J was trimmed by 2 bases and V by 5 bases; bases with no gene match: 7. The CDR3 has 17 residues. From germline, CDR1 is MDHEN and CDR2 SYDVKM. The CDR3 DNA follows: TGTGCCAGCAGTGCGGGACTAGCGGGACTCCACACAGATACGCAGTATTTT. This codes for CASSAGLAGLHTDTQYF.

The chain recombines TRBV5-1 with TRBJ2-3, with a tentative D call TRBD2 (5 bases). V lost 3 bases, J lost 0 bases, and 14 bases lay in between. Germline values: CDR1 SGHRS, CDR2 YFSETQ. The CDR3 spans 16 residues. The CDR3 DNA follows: TGCGCCAGCAGCTCGGGTGAGGGCACAAGCACAGATACGCAGTATTTT. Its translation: CASSSGEGTSTDTQYF.

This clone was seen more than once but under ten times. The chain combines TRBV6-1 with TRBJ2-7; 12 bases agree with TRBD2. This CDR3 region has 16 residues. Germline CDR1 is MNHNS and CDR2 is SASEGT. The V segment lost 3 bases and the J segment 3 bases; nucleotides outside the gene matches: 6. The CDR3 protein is CASSDTTSGRFYEQYF. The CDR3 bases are TGTGCCAGCAGTGACACGACTAGCGGGAGATTCTACGAGCAGTACTTC.

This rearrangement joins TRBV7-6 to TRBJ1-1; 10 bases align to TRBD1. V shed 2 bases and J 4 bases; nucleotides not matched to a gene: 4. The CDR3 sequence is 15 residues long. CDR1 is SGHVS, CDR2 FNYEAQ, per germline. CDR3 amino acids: CASSLFGTGVTEAFF. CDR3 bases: TGTGCCAGCAGCTTATTCGGGACAGGGGTCACTGAAGCTTTCTTT.

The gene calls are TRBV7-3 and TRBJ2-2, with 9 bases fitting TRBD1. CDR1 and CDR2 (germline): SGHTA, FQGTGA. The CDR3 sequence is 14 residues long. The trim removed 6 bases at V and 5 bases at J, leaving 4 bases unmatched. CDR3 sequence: CASRMGQGTGELFF. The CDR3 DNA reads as TGTGCCAGCAGGATGGGACAGGGTACCGGGGAGCTGTTTTTT.

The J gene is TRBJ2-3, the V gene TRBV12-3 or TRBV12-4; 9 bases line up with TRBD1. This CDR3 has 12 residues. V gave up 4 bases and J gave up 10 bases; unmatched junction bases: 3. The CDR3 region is CASSSDRGAQYF. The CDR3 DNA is TGTGCCAGCAGTTCTGACAGGGGGGCGCAGTATTTT.

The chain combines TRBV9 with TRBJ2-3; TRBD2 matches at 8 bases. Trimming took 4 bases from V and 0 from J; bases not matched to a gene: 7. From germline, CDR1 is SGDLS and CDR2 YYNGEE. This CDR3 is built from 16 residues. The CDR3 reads CASSFGLAVSTDTQYF. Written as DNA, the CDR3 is TGTGCCAGCAGCTTCGGACTAGCTGTTAGCACAGATACGCAGTATTTT. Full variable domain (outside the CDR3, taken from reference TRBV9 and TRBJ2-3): DSGVTQTPKHLITATGQRVTLRCSPRSGDLSVYWYQQSLDQGLQFLIQYYNGEERAKGNILERFSAQQFPDLHSELNLSSLELGDSALYFCASSFGLAVSTDTQYFGPGTRLTVL.

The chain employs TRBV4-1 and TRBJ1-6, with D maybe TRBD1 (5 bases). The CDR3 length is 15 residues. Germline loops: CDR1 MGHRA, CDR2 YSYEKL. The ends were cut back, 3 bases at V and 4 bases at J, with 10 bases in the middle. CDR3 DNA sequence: TGCGCCAGCAGCCACCAGGACACTTATAATTCACCCCTCCACTTT. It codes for CASSHQDTYNSPLHF.

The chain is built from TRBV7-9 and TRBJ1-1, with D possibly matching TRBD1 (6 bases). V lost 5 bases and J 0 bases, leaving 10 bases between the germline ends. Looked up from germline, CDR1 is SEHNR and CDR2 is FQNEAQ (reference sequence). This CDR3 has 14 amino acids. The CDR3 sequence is CASSTGHLNTEAFF. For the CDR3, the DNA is TGTGCCAGCAGCACGGGACACCTGAACACTGAAGCTTTCTTT.

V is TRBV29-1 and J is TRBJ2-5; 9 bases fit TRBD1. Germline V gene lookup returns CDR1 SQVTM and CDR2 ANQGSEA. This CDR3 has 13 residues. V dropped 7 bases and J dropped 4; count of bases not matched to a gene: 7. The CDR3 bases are TGCAGCGCCCGGACAGGGGAGGGAGAGACCCAGTACTTC. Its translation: CSARTGEGETQYF. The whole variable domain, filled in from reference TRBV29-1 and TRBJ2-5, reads SAVISQKPSRDICQRGTSLTIQCQVDSQVTMMFWYRQQPGQSLTLIATANQGSEATYESGFVIDKFPISRPNLTFSTLTVSNMSPEDSSIYLCSARTGEGETQYFGPGTRLLVL.

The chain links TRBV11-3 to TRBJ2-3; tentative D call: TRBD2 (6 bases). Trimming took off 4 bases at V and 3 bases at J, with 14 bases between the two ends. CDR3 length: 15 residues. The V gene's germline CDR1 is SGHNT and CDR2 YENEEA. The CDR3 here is CASSSRRGATDTQYF. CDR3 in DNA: TGTGCCAGCAGCTCCCGGCGGGGAGCGACAGATACGCAGTATTTT.

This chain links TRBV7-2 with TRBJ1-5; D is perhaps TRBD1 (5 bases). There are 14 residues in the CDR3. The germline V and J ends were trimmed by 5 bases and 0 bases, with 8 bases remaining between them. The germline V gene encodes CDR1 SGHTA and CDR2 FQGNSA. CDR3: CASSLTGSNQPQHF. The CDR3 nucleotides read TGTGCCAGCAGCCTAACAGGTAGCAATCAGCCCCAGCATTTT.

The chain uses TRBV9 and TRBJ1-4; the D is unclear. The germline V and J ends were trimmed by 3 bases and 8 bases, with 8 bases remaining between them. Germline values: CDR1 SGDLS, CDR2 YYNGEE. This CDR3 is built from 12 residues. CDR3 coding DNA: TGTGCCAGCAGCGCCCCCGGGGAAAAACTGTTTTTT. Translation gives CASSAPGEKLFF.

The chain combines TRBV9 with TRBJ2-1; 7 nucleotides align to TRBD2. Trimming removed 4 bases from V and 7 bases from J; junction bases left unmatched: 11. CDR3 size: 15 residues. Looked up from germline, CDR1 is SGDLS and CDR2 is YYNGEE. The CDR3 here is CASSFSSGVFNEQFF. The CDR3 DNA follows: TGTGCCAGCAGCTTCTCGAGCGGGGTTTTTAATGAGCAGTTCTTC.

Here the CDR3 DNA reads TGTGCCAGCAGTCGGCGGATCCTCTACGAGCAGTACTTC. Amino acid sequence: CASSRRILYEQYF. This rearrangement joins TRBV2 to TRBJ2-7; D is undetermined. Germline-derived CDR1 and CDR2 are SNHLY and FYNNEI. V lost 5 bases, J lost 3 bases, and 11 bases lay in between. The CDR3 has 13 amino acids. Full variable domain (remainder filled in from reference TRBV2 and TRBJ2-7): EPEVTQTPSHQVTQMGQEVILRCVPISNHLYFYWYRQILGQKVEFLVSFYNNEISEKSEIFDDQFSVERPDGSNFTLKIRSTKLEDSAMYFCASSRRILYEQYFGPGTRLTVT.

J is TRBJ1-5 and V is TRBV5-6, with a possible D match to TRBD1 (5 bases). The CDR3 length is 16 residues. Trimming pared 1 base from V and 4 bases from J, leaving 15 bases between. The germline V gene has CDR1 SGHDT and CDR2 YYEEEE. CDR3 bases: TGTGCCAGCAGCTTGCGGGGGTTAGGTGGTAATCAGCCCCAGCATTTT. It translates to CASSLRGLGGNQPQHF. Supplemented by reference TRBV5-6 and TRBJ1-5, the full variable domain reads DAGVTQSPTHLIKTRGQQVTLRCSPKSGHDTVSWYQQALGQGPQFIFQYYEEEERQRGNFPDRFSGHQFPNYSSELNVNALLLGDSALYLCASSLRGLGGNQPQHFGDGTRLSIL.